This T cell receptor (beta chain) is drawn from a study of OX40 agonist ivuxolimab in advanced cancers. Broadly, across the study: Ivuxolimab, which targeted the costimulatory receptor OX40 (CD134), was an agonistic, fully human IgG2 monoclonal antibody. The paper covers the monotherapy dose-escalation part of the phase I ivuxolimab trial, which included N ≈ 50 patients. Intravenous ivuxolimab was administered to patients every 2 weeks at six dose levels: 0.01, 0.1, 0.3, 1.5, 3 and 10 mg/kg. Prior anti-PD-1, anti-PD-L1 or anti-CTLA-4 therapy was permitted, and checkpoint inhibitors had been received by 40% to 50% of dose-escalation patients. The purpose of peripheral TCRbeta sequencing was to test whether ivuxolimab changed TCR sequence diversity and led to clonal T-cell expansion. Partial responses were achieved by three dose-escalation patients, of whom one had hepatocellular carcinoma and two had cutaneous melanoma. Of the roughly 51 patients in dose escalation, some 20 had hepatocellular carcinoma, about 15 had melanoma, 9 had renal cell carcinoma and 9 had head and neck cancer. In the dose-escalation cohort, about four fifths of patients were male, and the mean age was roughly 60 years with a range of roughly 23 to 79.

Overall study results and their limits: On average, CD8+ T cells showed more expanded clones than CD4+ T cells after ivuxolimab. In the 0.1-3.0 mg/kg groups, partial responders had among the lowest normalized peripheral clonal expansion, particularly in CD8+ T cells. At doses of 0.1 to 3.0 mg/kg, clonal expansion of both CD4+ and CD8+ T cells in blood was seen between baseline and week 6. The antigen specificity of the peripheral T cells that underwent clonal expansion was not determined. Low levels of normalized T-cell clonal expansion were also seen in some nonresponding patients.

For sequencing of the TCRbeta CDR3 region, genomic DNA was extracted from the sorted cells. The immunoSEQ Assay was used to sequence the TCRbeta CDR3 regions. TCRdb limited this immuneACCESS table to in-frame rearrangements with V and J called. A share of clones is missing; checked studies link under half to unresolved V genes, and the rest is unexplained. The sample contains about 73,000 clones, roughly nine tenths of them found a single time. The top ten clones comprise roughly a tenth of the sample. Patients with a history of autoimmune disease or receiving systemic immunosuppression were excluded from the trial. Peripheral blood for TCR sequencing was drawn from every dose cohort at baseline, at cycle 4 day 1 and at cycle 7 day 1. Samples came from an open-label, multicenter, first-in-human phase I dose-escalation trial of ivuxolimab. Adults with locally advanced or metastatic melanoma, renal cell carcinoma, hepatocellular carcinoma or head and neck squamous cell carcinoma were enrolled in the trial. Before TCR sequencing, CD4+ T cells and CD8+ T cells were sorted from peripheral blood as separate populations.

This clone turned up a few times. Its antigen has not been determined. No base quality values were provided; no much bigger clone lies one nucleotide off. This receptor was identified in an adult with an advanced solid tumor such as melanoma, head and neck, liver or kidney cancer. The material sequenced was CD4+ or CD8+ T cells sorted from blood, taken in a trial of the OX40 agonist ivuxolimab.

The nucleotides are TGTGCCAGCAGCTTAGTTCAGGGACAGCCCTATGGCTACACCTTC. Translated, it reads CASSLVQGQPYGYTF. The rearrangement joined TRBV7-9 to TRBJ1-2; the junction holds 7 bases that match TRBD1. The CDR3 runs 15 amino acids, cysteine and phenylalanine included. The sequence is cut down to CDR3 DNA, 45 bases in frame from base 1. V lost 1 base and J lost 4 bases, and the count of bases not matched to a germline gene is 6. From a lookup of the germline V gene (reference sequence), CDR1 and CDR2 are SEHNR and FQNEAQ.